These T cell receptor beta chains were read from a single sample in a study of blood T cell repertoires in COVID-19. TCRdb's copy holds only in-frame clones and misses some; the assay was immunoSEQ multiplex PCR. The repertoire holds about 140,000 clones, 65% to 85% seen once, with around 9% in the top ten. Sequencing was performed on peripheral blood. The origin of the receptors is a man aged 25 to 45 with COVID-19, enrolled during active disease. The conserved cysteine and the conserved F or W are not part of the CDR3 here. The order of the fields is J gene, clone size, V gene, CDR3 protein. Where a row states a size, it is once, few, many or the class of an expanded clone; other rows omit it.

TRBJ1-1 - TRBV4-3 ASSQDAGGNTEAF
TRBJ1-6 once TRBV15 ATSKGQTSYNSPLH
TRBJ2-1 - TRBV7-2 ASRPRRQGNEQF
TRBJ2-7 - TRBV6-5 ASTLLGGSYEQY
TRBJ2-1 - TRBV6-2/TRBV6-3 ASSLASVSYNEQF
TRBJ1-2 - TRBV28 ASSIQQGSGYT
TRBJ2-5 - TRBV14 ASSTRGGRETQY
TRBJ2-3 - TRBV6-2/TRBV6-3 ASSTHSASTDTQY
TRBJ2-5 - TRBV18 ASPLKGTGQETQY
TRBJ1-1 - TRBV18 ASSPVQGRTEAF
TRBJ1-2 - TRBV28 ASSFGSWGDYGYT
TRBJ1-2 - TRBV2 ASSGGTGYYGYT
TRBJ1-1 - TRBV3-1/TRBV3-2 ASSQQGEGSTEAF
TRBJ1-5 - TRBV19 ASSLTGGNQPQH
TRBJ2-3 - TRBV7-3 ASSLNSPYTDTQY
TRBJ1-1 once TRBV30 AWSVPELQGSNTEAF
TRBJ1-1 few TRBV7-2 ASSLAGGSRAVYMNTEAF
TRBJ1-5 few TRBV2 ASSYDRGGQPQH
TRBJ2-3 - TRBV27 ASSPPGLAGGPSTDTQY
TRBJ2-3 few TRBV30 AWKGGRPYTDTQY
TRBJ1-5 - TRBV27 ASSLRGSNQPQH
TRBJ1-5 few TRBV28 ASRRGFNQPQH
TRBJ2-3 few TRBV24-1 ATTGGLATDTQY
TRBJ2-4 - TRBV7-2 ASSPQAPGGGKNIQY